A single T cell receptor (beta chain) is shown here with its context. Its antigen is not known. About 30,000 T cell genomes, or around 0.2 ug DNA, went into the sorted-subset replicate PCRs. Using immunoSEQ multiplex PCR, the repertoire was profiled, and TCRdb retains in-frame clones only, with some absent. The table records 2 million to 2.5 million clones, about nine tenths of them present only once. From germline, CDR1 is MNHNY and CDR2 SVGAGI (reference sequence). This CDR3 spans 15 amino acids. With 6 bases clipped from V and 1 base from J, the junction kept 7 bases outside the gene matches. This sample is part of a study of shared clonotypes between healthy human individuals. Findings of the study overall: Relative to memory subsets, naive subsets generally showed larger estimated richness. The study found lower generation probabilities in non-shared clonotypes than in those shared by all four donors.

The source of this sequence is a man aged 18 to 30 in good health. Some clones in this sample may be carry-over from other donors' samples. The specimen sequenced was naive CD4+ T cells from PBMCs. As to subset: CD45RA+ positively selected. This chain links TRBV6-6 with TRBJ2-7, with 9 bases aligning to TRBD1. The CDR3 bases are TGTGCCAGCAGACAGGACAGGGGAAGGTCCTACGAGCAGTACTTC. Amino acid sequence: CASRQDRGRSYEQYF.